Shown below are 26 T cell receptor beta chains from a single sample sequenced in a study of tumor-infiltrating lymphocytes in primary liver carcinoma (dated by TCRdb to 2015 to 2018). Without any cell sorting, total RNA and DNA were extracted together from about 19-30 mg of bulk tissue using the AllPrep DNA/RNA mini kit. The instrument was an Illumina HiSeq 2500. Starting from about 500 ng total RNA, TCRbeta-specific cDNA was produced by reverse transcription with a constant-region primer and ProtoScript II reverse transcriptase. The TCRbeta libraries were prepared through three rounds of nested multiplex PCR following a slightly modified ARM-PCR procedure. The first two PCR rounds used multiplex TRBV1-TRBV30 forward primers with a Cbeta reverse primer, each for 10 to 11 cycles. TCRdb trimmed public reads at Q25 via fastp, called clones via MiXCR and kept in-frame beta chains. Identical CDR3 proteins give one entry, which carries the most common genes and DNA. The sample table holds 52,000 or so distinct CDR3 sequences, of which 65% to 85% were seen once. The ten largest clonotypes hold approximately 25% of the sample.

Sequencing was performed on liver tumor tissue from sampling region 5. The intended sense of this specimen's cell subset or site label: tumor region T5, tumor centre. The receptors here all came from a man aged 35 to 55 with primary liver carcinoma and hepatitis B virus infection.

DNA for the CDR3: TGCAGCGGCAAGGGGGCGGATTCCGAGACCCAGTACTTC. It specifies CSGKGADSETQYF. This chain joins TRBV29-1 and TRBJ2-5; 7 positions match TRBD1. V dropped 7 bases and J dropped 5; count of bases not matched to a gene: 10. Germline V CDR1 and CDR2: SQVTM, ANQGSEA. The CDR3 totals 13 residues.

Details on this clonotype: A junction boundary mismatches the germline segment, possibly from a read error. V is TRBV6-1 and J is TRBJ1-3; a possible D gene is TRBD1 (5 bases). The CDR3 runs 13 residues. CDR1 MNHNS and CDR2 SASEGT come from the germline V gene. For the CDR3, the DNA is TGTGCCAGCAATGAAGGGACTGGGGACACCATATATTTT. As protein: CASNEGTGDTIYF.

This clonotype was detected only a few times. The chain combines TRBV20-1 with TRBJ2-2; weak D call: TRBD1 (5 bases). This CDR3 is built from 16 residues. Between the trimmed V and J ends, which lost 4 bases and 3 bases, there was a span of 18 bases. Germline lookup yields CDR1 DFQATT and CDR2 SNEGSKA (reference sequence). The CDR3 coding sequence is TGCAGTGCTACGAACCCTGTTAGGGGCGACACCGGGGAGCTGTTTTTT. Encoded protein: CSATNPVRGDTGELFF.

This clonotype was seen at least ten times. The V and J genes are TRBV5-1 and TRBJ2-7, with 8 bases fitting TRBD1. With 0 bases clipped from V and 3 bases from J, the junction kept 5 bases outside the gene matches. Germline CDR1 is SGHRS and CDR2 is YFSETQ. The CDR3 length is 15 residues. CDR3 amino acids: CASSLDAGGFYEQYF. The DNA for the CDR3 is TGCGCCAGCAGCTTGGATGCAGGGGGCTTCTACGAGCAGTACTTC.

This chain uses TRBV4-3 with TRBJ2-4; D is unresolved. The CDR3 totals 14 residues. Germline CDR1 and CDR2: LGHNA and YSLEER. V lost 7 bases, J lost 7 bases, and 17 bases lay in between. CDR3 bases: TGCGCCAGCACCCAGGATGGCCTGGTGAACATTCAGTACTTC. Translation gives CASTQDGLVNIQYF.

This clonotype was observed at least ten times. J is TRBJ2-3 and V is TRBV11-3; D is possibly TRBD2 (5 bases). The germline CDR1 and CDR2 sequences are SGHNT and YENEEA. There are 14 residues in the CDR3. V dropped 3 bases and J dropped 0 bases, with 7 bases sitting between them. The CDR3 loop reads CASSFRTSTDTQYF. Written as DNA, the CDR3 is TGTGCCAGCAGCTTCAGGACTAGCACAGATACGCAGTATTTT.

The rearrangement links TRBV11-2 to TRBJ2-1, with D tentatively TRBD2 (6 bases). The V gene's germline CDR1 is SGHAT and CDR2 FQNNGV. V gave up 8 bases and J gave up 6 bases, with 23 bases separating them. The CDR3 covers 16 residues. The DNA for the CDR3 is TGTGCCAGCGTCTACCCCGGGAGTAGCGGTAGCAATGAGCAGTTCTTC. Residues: CASVYPGSSGSNEQFF.

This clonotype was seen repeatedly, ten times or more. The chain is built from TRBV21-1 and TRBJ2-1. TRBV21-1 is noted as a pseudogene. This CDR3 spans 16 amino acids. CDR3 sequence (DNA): TGTGCCAGCAGCAAAGCGCGTCCGGACCGGCCAAATGAGCAGTTCTTC. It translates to CASSKARPDRPNEQFF.

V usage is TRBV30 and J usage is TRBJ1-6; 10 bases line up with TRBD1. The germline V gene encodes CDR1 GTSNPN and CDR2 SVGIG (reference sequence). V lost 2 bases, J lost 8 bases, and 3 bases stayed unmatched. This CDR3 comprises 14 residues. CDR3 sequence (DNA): TGTGCCTGGAGTACCGGGACAGGGGATTCACCCCTCCACTTT. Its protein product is CAWSTGTGDSPLHF.

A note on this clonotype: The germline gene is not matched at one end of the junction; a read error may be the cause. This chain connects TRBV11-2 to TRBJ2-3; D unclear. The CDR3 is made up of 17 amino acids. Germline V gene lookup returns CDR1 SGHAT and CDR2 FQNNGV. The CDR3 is CTSNLFAADVSTDTQYF. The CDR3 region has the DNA TGTACCAGCAACTTATTTGCGGCCGACGTCAGCACAGATACGCAGTATTTT.

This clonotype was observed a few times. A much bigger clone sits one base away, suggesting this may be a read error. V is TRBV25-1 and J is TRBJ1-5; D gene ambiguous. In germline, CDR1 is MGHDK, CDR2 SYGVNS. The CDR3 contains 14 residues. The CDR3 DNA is TGTGCCGGCAGTGACCATTATAGCAATCAGCCCCAGCATTTT. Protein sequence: CAGSDHYSNQPQHF. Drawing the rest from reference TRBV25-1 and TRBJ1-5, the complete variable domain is EADIYQTPRYLVIGTGKKITLECSQTMGHDKMYWYQQDPGMELHLIHYSYGVNSTEKGDLSSESTVSRIRTEHFPLTLESARPSHTSQYLCAGSDHYSNQPQHFGDGTRLSIL.

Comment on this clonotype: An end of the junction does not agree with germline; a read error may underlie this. The chain's CDR3 is CVSCLVGVTGSTQPQHF. The CDR3 DNA follows: TGTGTCAGCTGCTTAGTAGGGGTAACAGGGAGCACTCAGCCCCAGCATTTT. The rearrangement uses TRBV11-2 and TRBJ1-5, with D possibly TRBD1 on 6 matching bases. The germline CDR1 and CDR2 sequences are SGHAT and FQNNGV. The CDR3 covers 17 residues.

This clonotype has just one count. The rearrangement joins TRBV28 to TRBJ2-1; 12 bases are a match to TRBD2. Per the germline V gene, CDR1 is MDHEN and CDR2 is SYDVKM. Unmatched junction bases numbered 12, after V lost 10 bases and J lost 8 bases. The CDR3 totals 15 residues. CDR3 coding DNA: TGTGCCATTACCTCTAGCGGGAGGGGGGGCCATGAGCAGTTCTTC. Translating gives CAITSSGRGGHEQFF.

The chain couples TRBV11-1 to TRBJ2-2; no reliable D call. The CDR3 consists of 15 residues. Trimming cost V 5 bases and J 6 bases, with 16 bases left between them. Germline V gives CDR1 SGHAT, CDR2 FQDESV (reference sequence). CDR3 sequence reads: CASSLKGPFSGELFF. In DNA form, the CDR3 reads TGTGCCAGCAGCCTTAAAGGACCTTTCTCCGGGGAGCTGTTTTTT.

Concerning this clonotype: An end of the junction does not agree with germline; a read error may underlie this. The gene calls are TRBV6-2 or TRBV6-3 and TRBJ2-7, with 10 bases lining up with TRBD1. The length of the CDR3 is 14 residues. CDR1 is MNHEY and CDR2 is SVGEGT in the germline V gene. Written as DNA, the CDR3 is TGTCCCAGTAGCAGGACAGGGGGGAACCACGAGCAGTACTTC. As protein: CPSSRTGGNHEQYF.

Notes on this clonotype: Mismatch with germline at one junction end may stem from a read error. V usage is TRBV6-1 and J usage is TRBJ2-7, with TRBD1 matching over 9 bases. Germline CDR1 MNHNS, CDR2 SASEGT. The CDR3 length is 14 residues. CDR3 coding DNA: TGTGTCAGCAGTACCGGGACAGGGACCTACGAGCAGTACTTC. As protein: CVSSTGTGTYEQYF.

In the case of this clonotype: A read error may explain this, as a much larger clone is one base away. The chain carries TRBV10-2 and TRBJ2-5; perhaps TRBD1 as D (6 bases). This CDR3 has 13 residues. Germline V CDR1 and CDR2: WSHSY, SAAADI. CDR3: CSSTGQLGMTQYF. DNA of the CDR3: TGCTCCAGCACCGGACAGCTTGGCATGACCCAGTACTTC.

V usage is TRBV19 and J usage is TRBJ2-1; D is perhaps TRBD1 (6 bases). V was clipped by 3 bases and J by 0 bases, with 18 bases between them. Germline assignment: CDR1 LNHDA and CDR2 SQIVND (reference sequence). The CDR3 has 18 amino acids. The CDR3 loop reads CASSIPTGTRSSYNEQFF. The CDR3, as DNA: TGTGCCAGTAGTATCCCAACAGGGACGAGAAGCTCCTACAATGAGCAGTTCTTC.

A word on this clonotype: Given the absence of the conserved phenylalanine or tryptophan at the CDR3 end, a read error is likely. CDR3 in DNA: TGTGCCAGCAGCTTAGATCATAGGGTCTCATACGAGCAGTACCTC. Translating gives CASSLDHRVSYEQYL. The gene calls are TRBV11-2 and TRBJ2-7; D unresolved. Looked up from germline, CDR1 is SGHAT and CDR2 is FQNNGV. CDR3 length: 15 amino acids. The V end lost 0 bases, the J end lost 4 bases, and 13 bases lay between the germline ends.

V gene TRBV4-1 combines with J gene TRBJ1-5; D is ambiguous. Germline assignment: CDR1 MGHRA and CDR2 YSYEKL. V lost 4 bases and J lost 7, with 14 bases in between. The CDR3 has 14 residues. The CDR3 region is CASSRDRSTQPQHF. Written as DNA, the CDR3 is TGCGCCAGCAGCCGAGATCGGAGCACACAGCCCCAGCATTTT.

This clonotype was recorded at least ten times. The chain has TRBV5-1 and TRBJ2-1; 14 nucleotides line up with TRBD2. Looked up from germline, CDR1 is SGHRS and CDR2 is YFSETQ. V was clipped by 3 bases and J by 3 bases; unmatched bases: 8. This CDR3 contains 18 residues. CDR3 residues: CASSSRGLAGAYYNEQFF. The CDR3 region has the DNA TGCGCCAGCAGCTCCCGGGGACTAGCGGGAGCTTACTACAATGAGCAGTTCTTC.

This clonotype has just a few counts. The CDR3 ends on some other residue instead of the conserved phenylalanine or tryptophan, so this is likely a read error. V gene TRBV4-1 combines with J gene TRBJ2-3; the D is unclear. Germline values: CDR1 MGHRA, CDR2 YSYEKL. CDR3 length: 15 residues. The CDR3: CASSQDPSGRDTQYL. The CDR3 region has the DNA TGCGCCAGCAGCCAAGATCCGAGTGGAAGGGATACACAGTATTTA.

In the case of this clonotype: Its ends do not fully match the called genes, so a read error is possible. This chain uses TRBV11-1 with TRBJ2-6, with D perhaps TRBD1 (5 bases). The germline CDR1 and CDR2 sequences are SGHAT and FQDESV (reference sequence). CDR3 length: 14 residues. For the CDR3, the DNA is TGTACCAGCAGCAGGAACTCTGGGGCCAACGTCTTGACTTTC. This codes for CTSSRNSGANVLTF.

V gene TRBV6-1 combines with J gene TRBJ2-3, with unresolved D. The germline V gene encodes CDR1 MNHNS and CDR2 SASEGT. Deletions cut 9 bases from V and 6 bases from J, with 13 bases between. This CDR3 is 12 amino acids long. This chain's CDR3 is CASKPSSDTQYF. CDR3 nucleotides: TGTGCCAGTAAGCCCAGCTCGGATACGCAGTATTTT.

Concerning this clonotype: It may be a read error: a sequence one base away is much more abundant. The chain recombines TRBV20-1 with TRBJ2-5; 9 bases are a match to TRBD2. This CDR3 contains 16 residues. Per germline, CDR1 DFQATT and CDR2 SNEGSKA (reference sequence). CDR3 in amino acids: CSATNVAGEVQETQCF. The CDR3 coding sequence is TGCAGTGCTACCAACGTAGCGGGAGAAGTACAAGAGACCCAGTGCTTC.

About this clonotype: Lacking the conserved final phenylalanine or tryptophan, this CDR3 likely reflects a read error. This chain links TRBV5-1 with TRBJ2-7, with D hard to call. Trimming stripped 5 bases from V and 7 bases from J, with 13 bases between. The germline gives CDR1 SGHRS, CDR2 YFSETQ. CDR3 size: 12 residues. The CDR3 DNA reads TGCGCCAGCAGACATACCGACGAGGAGCAGTACTCC. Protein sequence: CASRHTDEEQYS.